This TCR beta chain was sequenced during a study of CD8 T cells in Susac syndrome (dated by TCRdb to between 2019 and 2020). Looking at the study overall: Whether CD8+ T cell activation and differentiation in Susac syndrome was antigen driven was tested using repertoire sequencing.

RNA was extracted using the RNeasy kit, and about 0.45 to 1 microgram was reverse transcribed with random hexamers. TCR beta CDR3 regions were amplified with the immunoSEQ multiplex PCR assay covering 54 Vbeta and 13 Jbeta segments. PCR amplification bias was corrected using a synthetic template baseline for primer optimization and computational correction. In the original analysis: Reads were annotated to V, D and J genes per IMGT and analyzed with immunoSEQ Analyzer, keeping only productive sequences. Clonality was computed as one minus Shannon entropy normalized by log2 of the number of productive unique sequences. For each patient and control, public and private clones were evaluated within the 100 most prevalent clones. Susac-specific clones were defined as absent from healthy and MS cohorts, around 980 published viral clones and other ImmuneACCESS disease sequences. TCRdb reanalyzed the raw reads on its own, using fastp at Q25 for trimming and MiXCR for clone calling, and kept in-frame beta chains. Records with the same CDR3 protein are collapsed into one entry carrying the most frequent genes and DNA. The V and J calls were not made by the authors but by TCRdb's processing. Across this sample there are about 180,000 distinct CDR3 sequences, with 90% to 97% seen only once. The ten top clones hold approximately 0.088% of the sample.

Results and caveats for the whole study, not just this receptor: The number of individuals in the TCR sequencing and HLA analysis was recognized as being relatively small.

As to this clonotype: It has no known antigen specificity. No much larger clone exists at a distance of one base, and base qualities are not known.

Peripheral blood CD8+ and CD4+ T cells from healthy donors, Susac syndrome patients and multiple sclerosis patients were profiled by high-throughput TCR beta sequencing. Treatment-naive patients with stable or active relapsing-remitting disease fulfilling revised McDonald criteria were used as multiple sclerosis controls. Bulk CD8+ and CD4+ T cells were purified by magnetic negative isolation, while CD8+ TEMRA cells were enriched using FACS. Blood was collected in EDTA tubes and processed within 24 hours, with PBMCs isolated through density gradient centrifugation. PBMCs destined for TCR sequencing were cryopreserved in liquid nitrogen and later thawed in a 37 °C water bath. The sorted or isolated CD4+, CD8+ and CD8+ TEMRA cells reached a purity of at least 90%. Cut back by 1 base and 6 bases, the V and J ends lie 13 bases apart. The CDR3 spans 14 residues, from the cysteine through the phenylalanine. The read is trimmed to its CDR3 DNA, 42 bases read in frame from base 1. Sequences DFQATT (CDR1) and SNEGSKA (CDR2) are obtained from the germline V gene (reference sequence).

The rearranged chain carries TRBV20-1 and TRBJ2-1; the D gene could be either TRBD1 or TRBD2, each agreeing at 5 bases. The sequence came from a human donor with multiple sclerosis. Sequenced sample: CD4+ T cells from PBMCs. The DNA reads TGCAGTGCTAGAGCCAACGGGGACCGCAATGAGCAGTTCTTC. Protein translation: CSARANGDRNEQFF.